The TCR beta chain described here comes from a study of beta chain features in type 1 diabetes. Study-wide points: The study found moderately but significantly shorter TCRB CDR3s in all four CD4+ subsets of Type 1 diabetes patients. cDNA-based sequencing might over-represent cells highly expressing TCR. The study found fewer insertions and more deletions at VDJ junctions in type 1 diabetes patients.

All of the isolated RNA was reverse transcribed, so expressed TCRB transcripts were sequenced. Measured with immunoSEQ multiplex PCR; TCRdb has only the in-frame clones, and not every one. The profile shows roughly 38,000 clones, 65% to 70% of them singletons. Germline V gene lookup returns CDR1 SEHNR and CDR2 FQNEAQ (reference sequence). The V end lost 3 bases, the J end lost 8 bases, and 13 bases lay between the germline ends. This CDR3 has 13 residues. Regarding this clone: What it binds is not known.

Staining for CD45RO/CCR7/CD25/CD127/CD95/CD27 allowed sorting of CD4+ naive, central memory, regulatory and stem cell-like memory cells. Purity (above 95%) was reached by all sorted populations. The V call is TRBV7-9, the J call TRBJ1-1, with D possibly TRBD1 on 6 matching bases. The source of this sequence is a man aged 25-45 years with type 1 diabetes. Some clones in this sample may be carry-over from other donors' samples. Sequencing input: Tregs from blood. The chain's CDR3 is CASSLVDRWEAFF. CDR3 nucleotides: TGTGCCAGCAGCTTGGTCGACAGGTGGGAAGCTTTCTTT.